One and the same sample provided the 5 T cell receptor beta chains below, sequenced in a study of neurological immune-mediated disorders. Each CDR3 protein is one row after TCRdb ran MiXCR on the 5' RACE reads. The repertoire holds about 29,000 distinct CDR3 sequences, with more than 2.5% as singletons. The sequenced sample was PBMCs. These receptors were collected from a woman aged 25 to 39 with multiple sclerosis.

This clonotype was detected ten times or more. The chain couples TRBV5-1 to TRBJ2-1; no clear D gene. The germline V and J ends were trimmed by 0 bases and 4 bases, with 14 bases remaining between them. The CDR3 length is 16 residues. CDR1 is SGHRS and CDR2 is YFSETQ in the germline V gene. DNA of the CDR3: TGCGCCAGCAGCTTGGTTTCCCAGGCTACGTACAATGAGCAGTTCTTC. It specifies CASSLVSQATYNEQFF. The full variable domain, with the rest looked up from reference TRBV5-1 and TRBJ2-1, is KAGVTQTPRYLIKTRGQQVTLSCSPISGHRSVSWYQQTPGQGLQFLFEYFSETQRNKGNFPGRFSGRQFSNSRSEMNVSTLELGDSALYLCASSLVSQATYNEQFFGPGTRLTVL.

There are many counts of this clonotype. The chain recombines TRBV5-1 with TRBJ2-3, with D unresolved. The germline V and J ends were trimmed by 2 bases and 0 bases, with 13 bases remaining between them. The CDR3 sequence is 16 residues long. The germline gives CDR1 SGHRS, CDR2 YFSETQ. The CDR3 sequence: CASSFWGYSSTDTQYF. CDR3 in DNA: TGCGCCAGCAGCTTTTGGGGATACAGTAGCACAGATACGCAGTATTTT. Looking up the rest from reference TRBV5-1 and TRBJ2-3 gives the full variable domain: KAGVTQTPRYLIKTRGQQVTLSCSPISGHRSVSWYQQTPGQGLQFLFEYFSETQRNKGNFPGRFSGRQFSNSRSEMNVSTLELGDSALYLCASSFWGYSSTDTQYFGPGTRLTVL.

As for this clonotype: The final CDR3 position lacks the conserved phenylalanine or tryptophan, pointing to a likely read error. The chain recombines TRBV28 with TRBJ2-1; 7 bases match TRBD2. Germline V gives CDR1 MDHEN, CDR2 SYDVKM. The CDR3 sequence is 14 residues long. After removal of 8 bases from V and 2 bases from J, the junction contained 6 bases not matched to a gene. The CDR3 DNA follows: TGTGCCAGCGCCCGGGACTACCCCTACAATGAGCAGTTCAAC. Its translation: CASARDYPYNEQFN.

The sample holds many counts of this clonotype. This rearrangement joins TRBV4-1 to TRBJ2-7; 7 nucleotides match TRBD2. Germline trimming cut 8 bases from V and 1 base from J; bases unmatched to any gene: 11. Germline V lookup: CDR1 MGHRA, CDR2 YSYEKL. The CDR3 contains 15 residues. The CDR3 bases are TGCGCCAGCCAACGAGGACCGGGGGGATCCTACGAGCAGTACTTC. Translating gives CASQRGPGGSYEQYF.

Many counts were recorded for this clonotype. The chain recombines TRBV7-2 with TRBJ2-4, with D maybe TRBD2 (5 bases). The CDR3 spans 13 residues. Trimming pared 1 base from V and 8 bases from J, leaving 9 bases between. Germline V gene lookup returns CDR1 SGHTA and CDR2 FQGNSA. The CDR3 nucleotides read TGTGCCAGCAGCTTAGGTTACGGGGACATTCAGTACTTC. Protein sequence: CASSLGYGDIQYF.